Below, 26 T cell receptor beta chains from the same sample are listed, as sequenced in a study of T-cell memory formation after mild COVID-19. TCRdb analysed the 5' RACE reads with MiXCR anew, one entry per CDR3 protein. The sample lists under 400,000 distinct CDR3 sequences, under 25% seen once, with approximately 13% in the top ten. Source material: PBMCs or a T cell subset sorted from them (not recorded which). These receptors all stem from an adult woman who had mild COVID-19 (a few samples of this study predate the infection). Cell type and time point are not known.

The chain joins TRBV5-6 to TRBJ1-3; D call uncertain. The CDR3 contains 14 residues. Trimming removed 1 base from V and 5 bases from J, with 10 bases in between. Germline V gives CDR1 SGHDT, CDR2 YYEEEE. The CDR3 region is CASSLRRPRNTIYF. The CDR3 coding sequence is TGTGCCAGCAGCTTGCGAAGGCCAAGAAACACCATATATTTT. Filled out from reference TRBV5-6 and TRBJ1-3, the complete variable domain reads DAGVTQSPTHLIKTRGQQVTLRCSPKSGHDTVSWYQQALGQGPQFIFQYYEEEERQRGNFPDRFSGHQFPNYSSELNVNALLLGDSALYLCASSLRRPRNTIYFGEGSWLTVV.

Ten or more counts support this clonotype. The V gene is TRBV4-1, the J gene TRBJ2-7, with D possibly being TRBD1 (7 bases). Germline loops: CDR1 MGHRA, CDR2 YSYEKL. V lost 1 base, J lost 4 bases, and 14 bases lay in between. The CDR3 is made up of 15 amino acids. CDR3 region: CASSQAGRGRYEQYF. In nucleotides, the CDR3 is TGCGCCAGCAGCCAAGCTGGCAGGGGGAGGTACGAGCAGTACTTC.

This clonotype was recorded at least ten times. In DNA form, the CDR3 reads TGTGCCAGTAGCCAAGACAGGCCGTATAGCAATCAGCCCCAGCATTTT. Translated: CASSQDRPYSNQPQHF. This chain joins TRBV19 and TRBJ1-5, with D maybe TRBD1 (6 bases). The CDR3 totals 16 residues. V lost 6 bases to trimming and J lost 0 bases, with 15 bases between them. The germline gives CDR1 LNHDA, CDR2 SQIVND (reference sequence).

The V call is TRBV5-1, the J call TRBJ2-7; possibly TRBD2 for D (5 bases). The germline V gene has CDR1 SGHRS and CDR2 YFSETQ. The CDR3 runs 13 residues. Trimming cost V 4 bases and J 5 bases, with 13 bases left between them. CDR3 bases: TGCGCCAGCAGCATCTCGGGGTCCCACGAGCAGTACTTC. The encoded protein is CASSISGSHEQYF.

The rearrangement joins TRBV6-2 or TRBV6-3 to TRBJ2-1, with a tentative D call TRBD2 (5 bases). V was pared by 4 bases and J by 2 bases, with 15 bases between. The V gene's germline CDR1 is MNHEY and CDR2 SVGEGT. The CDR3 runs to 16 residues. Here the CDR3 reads CASSSLWTQAYNEQFF. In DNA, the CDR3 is TGTGCCAGCAGTTCACTTTGGACTCAAGCCTACAATGAGCAGTTCTTC.

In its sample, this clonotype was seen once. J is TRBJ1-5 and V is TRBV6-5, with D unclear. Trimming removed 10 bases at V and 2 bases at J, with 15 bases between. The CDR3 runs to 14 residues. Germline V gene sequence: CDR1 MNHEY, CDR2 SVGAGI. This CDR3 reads CATSTRLGNQPQHF. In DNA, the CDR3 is TGTGCCACGAGCACCCGCCTGGGCAATCAGCCCCAGCATTTT.

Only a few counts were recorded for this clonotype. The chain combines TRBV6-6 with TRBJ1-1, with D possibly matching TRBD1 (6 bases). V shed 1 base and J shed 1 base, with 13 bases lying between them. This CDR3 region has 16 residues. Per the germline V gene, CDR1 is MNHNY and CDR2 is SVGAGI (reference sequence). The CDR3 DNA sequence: TGTGCCAGCAGTTACTACCATGGGGGGCGGAACACTGAAGCTTTCTTT. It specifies CASSYYHGGRNTEAFF.

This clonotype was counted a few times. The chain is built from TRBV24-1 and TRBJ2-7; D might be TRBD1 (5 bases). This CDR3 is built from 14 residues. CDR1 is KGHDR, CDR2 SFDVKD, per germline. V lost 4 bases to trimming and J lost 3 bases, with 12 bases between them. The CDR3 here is CATSDPGHGYEQYF. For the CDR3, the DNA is TGTGCCACCAGTGACCCTGGACATGGCTACGAGCAGTACTTC.

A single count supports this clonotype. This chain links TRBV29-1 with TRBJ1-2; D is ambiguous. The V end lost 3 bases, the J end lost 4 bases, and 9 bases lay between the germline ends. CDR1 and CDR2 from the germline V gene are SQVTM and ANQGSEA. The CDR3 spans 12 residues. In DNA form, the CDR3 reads TGCAGCGTTGAGATGGACGTCTATGGCTACACCTTC. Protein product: CSVEMDVYGYTF.

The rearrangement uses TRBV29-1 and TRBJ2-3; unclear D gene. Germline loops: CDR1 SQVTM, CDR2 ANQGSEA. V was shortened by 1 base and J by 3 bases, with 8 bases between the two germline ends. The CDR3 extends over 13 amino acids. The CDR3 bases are TGCAGCGTTGAAGGCCTAGGTACAGATACGCAGTATTTT. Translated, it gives CSVEGLGTDTQYF.

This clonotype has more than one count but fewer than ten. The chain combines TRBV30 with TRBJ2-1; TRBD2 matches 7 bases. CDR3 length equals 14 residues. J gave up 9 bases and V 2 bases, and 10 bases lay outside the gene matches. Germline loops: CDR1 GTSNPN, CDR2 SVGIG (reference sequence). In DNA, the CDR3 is TGTGCCTGGAGTCGGGACTATTCCCTCGGTGAGCAGTTCTTC. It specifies CAWSRDYSLGEQFF. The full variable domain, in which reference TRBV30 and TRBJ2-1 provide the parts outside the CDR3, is SQTIHQWPATLVQPVGSPLSLECTVEGTSNPNLYWYRQAAGRGLQLLFYSVGIGQISSEVPQNLSASRPQDRQFILSSKKLLLSDSGFYLCAWSRDYSLGEQFFGPGTRLTVL.

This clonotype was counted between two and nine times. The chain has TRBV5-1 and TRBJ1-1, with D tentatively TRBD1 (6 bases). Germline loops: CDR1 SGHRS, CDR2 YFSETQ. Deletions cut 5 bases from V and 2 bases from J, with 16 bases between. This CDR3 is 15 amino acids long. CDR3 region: CASRARGRINTEAFF. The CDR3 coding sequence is TGCGCCAGCAGGGCGCGGGGGCGCATTAACACTGAAGCTTTCTTT.

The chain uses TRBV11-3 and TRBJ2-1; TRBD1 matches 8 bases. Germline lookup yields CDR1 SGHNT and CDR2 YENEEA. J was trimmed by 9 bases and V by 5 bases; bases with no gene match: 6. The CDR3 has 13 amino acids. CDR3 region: CASSLTGGSEQFF. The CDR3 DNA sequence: TGTGCCAGCAGCCTCACAGGGGGGAGTGAGCAGTTCTTC. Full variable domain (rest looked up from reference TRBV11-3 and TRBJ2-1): EAGVVQSPRYKIIEKKQPVAFWCNPISGHNTLYWYLQNLGQGPELLIRYENEEAVDDSQLPKDRFSAERLKGVDSTLKIQPAELGDSAVYLCASSLTGGSEQFFGPGTRLTVL.

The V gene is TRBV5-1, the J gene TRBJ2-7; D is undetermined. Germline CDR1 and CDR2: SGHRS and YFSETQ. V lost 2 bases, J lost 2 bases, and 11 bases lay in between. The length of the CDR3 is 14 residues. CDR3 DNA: TGCGCCAGCAGCTTTTCAGGACCTACCTACGAGCAGTACTTC. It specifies CASSFSGPTYEQYF.

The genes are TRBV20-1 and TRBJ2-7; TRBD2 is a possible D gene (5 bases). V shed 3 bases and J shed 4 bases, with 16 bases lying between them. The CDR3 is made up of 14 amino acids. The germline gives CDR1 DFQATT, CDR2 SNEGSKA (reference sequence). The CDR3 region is CSASRFRTLYEQYF. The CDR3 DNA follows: TGCAGTGCTAGCCGCTTTAGGACTTTATACGAGCAGTACTTC.

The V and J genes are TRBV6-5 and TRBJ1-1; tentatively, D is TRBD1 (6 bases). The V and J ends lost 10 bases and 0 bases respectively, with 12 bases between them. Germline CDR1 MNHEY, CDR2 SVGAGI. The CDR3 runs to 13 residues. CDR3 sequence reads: CATRDTLNTEAFF. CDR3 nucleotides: TGTGCCACCCGGGACACCTTGAACACTGAAGCTTTCTTT.

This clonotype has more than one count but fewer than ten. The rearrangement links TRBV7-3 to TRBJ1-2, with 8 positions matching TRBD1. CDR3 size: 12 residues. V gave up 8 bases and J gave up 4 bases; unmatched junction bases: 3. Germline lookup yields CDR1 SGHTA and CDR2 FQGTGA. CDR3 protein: CASGDRGYGYTF. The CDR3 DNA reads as TGTGCCAGCGGTGACAGGGGCTATGGCTACACCTTC.

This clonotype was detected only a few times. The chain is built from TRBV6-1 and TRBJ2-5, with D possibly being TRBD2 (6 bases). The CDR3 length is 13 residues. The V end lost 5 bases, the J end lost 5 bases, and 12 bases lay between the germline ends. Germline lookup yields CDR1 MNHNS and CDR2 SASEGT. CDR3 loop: CASSWDWGETQYF. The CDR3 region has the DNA TGTGCCAGCAGTTGGGACTGGGGGGAGACCCAGTACTTC.

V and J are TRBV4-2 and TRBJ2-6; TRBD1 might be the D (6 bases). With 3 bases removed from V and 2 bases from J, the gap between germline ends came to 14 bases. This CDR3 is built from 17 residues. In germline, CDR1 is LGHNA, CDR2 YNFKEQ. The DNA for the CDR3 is TGTGCCAGCAGCCACGGTTGGGGGCGAACTGGGGCCAACGTCCTGACTTTC. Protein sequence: CASSHGWGRTGANVLTF.

The CDR3 region has the DNA TGTGCCAGCAGCCCCTTTATGGCCGGCAATGAGCAGTTCTTC. Amino acids: CASSPFMAGNEQFF. The genes are TRBV7-6 and TRBJ2-1; unclear D gene. V lost 5 bases, J lost 6 bases, and 14 bases lay in between. The CDR3 consists of 14 residues. CDR1 and CDR2 from the germline V gene are SGHVS and FNYEAQ.

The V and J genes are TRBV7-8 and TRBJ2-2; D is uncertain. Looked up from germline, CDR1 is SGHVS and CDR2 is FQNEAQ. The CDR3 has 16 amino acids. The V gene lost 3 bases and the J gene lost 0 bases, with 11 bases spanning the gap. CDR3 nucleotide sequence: TGTGCCAGCAGCTTTTTACCGGGTGCGAACACCGGGGAGCTGTTTTTT. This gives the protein CASSFLPGANTGELFF.

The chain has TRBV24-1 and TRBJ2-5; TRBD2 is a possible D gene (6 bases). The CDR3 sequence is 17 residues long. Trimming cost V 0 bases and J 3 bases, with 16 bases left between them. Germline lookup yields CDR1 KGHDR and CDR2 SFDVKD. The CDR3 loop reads CATSDLSPAGLKETQYF. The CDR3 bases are TGTGCCACCAGTGATTTGTCCCCGGCGGGGCTCAAAGAGACCCAGTACTTC.

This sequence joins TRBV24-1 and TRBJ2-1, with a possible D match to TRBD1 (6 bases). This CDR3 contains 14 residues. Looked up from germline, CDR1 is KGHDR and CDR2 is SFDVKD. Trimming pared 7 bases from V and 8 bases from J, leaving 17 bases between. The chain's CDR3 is CATSHRTGLDEQFF. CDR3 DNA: TGTGCCACCAGCCATCGTACAGGGCTGGATGAGCAGTTCTTC.

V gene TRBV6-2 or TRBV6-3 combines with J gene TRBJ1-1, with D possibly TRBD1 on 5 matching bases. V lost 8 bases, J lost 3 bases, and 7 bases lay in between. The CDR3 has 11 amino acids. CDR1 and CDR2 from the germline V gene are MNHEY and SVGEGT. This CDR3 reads CASGGYTEAFF. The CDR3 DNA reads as TGTGCCAGCGGGGGTTACACTGAAGCTTTCTTT.

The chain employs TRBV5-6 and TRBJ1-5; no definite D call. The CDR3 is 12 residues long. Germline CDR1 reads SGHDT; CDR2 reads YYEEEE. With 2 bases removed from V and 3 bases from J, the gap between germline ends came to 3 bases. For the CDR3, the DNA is TGTGCCAGCAGCTTACTCAATCAGCCCCAGCATTTT. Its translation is CASSLLNQPQHF. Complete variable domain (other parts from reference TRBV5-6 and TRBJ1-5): DAGVTQSPTHLIKTRGQQVTLRCSPKSGHDTVSWYQQALGQGPQFIFQYYEEEERQRGNFPDRFSGHQFPNYSSELNVNALLLGDSALYLCASSLLNQPQHFGDGTRLSIL.

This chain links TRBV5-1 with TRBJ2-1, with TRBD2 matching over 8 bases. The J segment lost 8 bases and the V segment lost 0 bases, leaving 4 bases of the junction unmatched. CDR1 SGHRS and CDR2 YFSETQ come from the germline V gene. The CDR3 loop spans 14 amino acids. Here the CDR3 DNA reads TGCGCCAGCAGCTTGGGCGGGGGGCTTCATGAGCAGTTCTTC. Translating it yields CASSLGGGLHEQFF.